The 29 T cell receptor beta chains in this list originate from one sample, sequenced in a study of tumor and adjacent non-tumor tissue in lung cancer. TCRbeta libraries were built with three rounds of nested PCR, modified from ARM-PCR. TCRdb fed the multiplex PCR reads into MiXCR, producing one record per CDR3 protein. The top ten clones hold less than 25% of a sample with around 210,000 distinct CDR3 sequences, about two thirds of them seen once. This sample's RNA came from whole unsorted tissue. Source material: lung tumor tissue. These receptors were taken from a man between 60 and 75 years old with non-small cell lung cancer.

This clonotype has just one count. Relative to the germline gene, one junction end is altered; a read error may explain this. The rearrangement uses TRBV12-3 or TRBV12-4 and TRBJ2-3; D call uncertain. The length of the CDR3 is 12 residues. The CDR3: CASSGLLDKQYF. The DNA for the CDR3 is TGTGCCAGCAGTGGGTTATTAGATAAGCAGTATTTT.

This clonotype appeared a few times. Since a much larger clone is just one base distant, this may be a read error. This sequence joins TRBV29-1 and TRBJ1-1, with D possibly being TRBD1 (5 bases). The ends were cut back, 4 bases at V and 6 bases at J, with 9 bases in the middle. The germline V gene has CDR1 SQVTM and CDR2 ANQGSEA. This CDR3 contains 11 residues. The CDR3 bases are TGCAGCGTTGCGGGGGATGCTGAAGCTTTCTTT. Amino acid sequence: CSVAGDAEAFF.

This clonotype was detected many times. This chain connects TRBV12-3 or TRBV12-4 to TRBJ1-5, with a possible D match to TRBD1 (5 bases). This CDR3 has 14 residues. The V end was cut by 1 base, the J end by 6 bases, with 10 bases between. In DNA form, the CDR3 reads TGTGCCAGCAGTTTAGAGAGGGGTGGTCAGCCCCAGCATTTT. Amino acid sequence: CASSLERGGQPQHF.

The count of this clonotype is one. A junction end diverges from the germline sequence, so it may reflect a read error. The rearrangement uses TRBV6-5 and TRBJ1-5, with TRBD1 matching 8 bases. CDR1 is MNHEY, CDR2 SVGAGI, per germline. CDR3 length: 14 amino acids. The CDR3 protein is CASRSGQVNQPQDF. CDR3 bases: TGTGCCAGCAGGTCGGGACAGGTCAATCAGCCCCAGGATTTT.

The CDR3 bases are TGTGCCAGCAGCTTAGTTACGGGGAAATATGGCTACACCTTC. Protein sequence: CASSLVTGKYGYTF. The V and J genes are TRBV7-9 and TRBJ1-2; D ambiguous. V was clipped by 1 base and J by 5 bases, with 11 bases between them. CDR1 SEHNR and CDR2 FQNEAQ come from the germline V gene (reference sequence). The CDR3 is 14 amino acids.

Notes on this clonotype: One junction end does not reproduce the germline sequence, and a read error may be involved. The rearrangement links TRBV20-1 to TRBJ1-6; D might be TRBD1 (5 bases). The CDR3 sequence is 16 residues long. Germline V gives CDR1 DFQATT, CDR2 SNEGSKA (reference sequence). The CDR3 bases are TGCAGTGTTAGAGATCAGGGAAACTCCTATAATTCACCCCTCCACTTT. It codes for CSVRDQGNSYNSPLHF.

About this clonotype: A much more abundant neighbour one base away suggests this may be a read error. The final CDR3 position lacks the conserved phenylalanine or tryptophan, pointing to a likely read error. The V and J genes are TRBV14 and TRBJ2-1; 9 bases agree with TRBD2. Germline assignment: CDR1 SGHDN and CDR2 FVKESK. The V gene end was trimmed by 1 base and the J gene end by 7 bases; junction bases not matched to a gene: 5. This CDR3 contains 15 residues. The CDR3 bases are TGTGCCAGCAGCCAAGGGAGGACTAGCGTTAATGAGCAGTTCCTC. It encodes CASSQGRTSVNEQFL.

The rearrangement joins TRBV20-1 to TRBJ1-1, with unresolved D. Germline V gene lookup returns CDR1 DFQATT and CDR2 SNEGSKA (reference sequence). This CDR3 has 12 amino acids. The V end was cut by 7 bases, the J end by 1 base, with 10 bases between. The CDR3 loop reads CSEVPPNTEAFF. The CDR3 DNA reads as TGCAGTGAAGTACCTCCGAACACTGAAGCTTTCTTT.

Details on this clonotype: It is likely a read error, because the conserved phenylalanine at the end of the CDR3 is missing. The CDR3: CASSTGYNSYNEQFL. DNA for the CDR3: TGTGCCAGCAGCACCGGCTACAACTCCTACAATGAGCAGTTCCTC. The V and J genes are TRBV11-1 and TRBJ2-1; D unresolved. CDR3 length equals 15 residues. V lost 5 bases and J lost 0, with 11 bases in between. Germline V lookup: CDR1 SGHAT, CDR2 FQDESV (reference sequence).

As for this clonotype: The junction does not match germline at one end; this may be a read error. This chain joins TRBV4-3 and TRBJ2-1, with 14 positions matching TRBD2. There are 17 residues in the CDR3. Germline V gene data show CDR1 as LGHNA and CDR2 as YSLEER. The chain's CDR3 is CPSSQGLAGVRDNEQFF. The CDR3, as DNA: TGCCCCAGCAGCCAGGGACTAGCGGGAGTGCGCGACAATGAGCAGTTCTTC.

On this clonotype itself: A much larger clone is a single base away; this may be a read error. The chain has TRBV20-1 and TRBJ1-5, with D unresolved. CDR3 length: 12 amino acids. CDR1 is DFQATT and CDR2 is SNEGSKA in the germline V gene (reference sequence). The CDR3 is CSDRAGNQPQHF. The CDR3 region has the DNA TGCAGTGATAGAGCGGGCAATCAGCCCCAGCATTTT.

Note on this clonotype: This may stem from a read error, because a much larger clone lies one nucleotide away. J is TRBJ2-3 and V is TRBV20-1; D not resolved. Between the trimmed V and J ends, which lost 5 bases and 4 bases, there was a span of 7 bases. The CDR3 has 11 amino acids. Germline lookup yields CDR1 DFQATT and CDR2 SNEGSKA (reference sequence). As DNA, the CDR3 is TGCAGTGCTTCGTCGCCAGATACGCAGTATTTT. Its translation: CSASSPDTQYF.

In the case of this clonotype: The junction shows a germline mismatch at one end, possibly a read error. The gene calls are TRBV29-1 and TRBJ1-5; possibly TRBD1 for D (5 bases). Germline-derived CDR1 and CDR2 are SQVTM and ANQGSEA. The CDR3 contains 13 residues. CDR3 region: CSVVRQTNQPRHF. CDR3 nucleotides: TGCAGCGTTGTTCGACAGACAAATCAGCCCCGGCATTTC.

V usage is TRBV18 and J usage is TRBJ2-3; D ambiguous. V lost 6 bases to trimming and J lost 4 bases, with 14 bases between them. Germline values: CDR1 KGHSH, CDR2 LQKENI. The CDR3 is 14 residues long. CDR3 in DNA: TGTGCCAGCTCGCCGACCCAAATTGCAGATACGCAGTATTTT. Residues: CASSPTQIADTQYF.

A word on this clonotype: The junction shows a germline mismatch at one end, possibly a read error. V is TRBV10-2 and J is TRBJ2-1; D might be TRBD1 or TRBD2, each matching 6 bases. Germline V gene data show CDR1 as WSHSY and CDR2 as SAAADI. This CDR3 region has 17 residues. CDR3 residues: CASSEGIGGPKGNEQFF. The CDR3 DNA reads TGCGCCAGTAGTGAGGGCATTGGGGGGCCAAAGGGGAATGAGCAGTTCTTC.

As concerns this clonotype: This may stem from a read error, because a much larger clone lies one nucleotide away. This chain joins TRBV20-1 and TRBJ2-5, with D perhaps TRBD1 or TRBD2 (5 bases each). Per the germline V gene, CDR1 is DFQATT and CDR2 is SNEGSKA (reference sequence). This CDR3 comprises 13 residues. For the CDR3, the DNA is TGCAGTGCAAGAGGGGAGATCCAACAGACCCAGTACTTC. It translates to CSARGEIQQTQYF.

The rearrangement uses TRBV20-1 and TRBJ2-7, with D perhaps assigned TRBD1 or TRBD2 (5 bases each). Germline V CDR1 and CDR2: DFQATT, SNEGSKA (reference sequence). The V end was cut by 4 bases, the J end by 7 bases, with 20 bases between. The CDR3 covers 14 residues. The CDR3, as DNA: TGCAGTGCTATCCCCTCGTGGGAGCCAGGGGAGCAGTACTTC. Its translation: CSAIPSWEPGEQYF.

In its sample, this clonotype was seen many times. The V and J genes are TRBV5-1 and TRBJ1-1; a weak D match, TRBD1 (6 bases). This CDR3 is 15 amino acids long. CDR1 is SGHRS and CDR2 is YFSETQ in the germline V gene. The V end lost 1 base, the J end lost 6 bases, and 16 bases lay between the germline ends. CDR3 DNA sequence: TGCGCCAGCAGCTTGCGTTTCGGGCAGGGGTCTGAAGCTTTCTTT. This sequence encodes CASSLRFGQGSEAFF.

As regards this clonotype: Just one base apart from a much larger clone, this may be a read error. The V call is TRBV6-1, the J call TRBJ1-2; D ambiguous. The CDR3 covers 13 residues. Germline V lookup: CDR1 MNHNS, CDR2 SASEGT. CDR3 coding DNA: TGTACCAGCAGTATACAGCGTAACTATGGCTACACCTTC. Protein product: CTSSIQRNYGYTF.

Of note for this clonotype: The junction differs from germline at one of its ends, possibly a read error. The chain joins TRBV5-1 to TRBJ1-2; D is undetermined. Germline loops: CDR1 SGHRS, CDR2 YFSETQ. CDR3 length: 12 amino acids. The DNA for the CDR3 is TGCGCCAGCAGCTTGGACGGAAATGGCTACAGCTTC. It translates to CASSLDGNGYSF.

J is TRBJ1-6 and V is TRBV28, with 7 nucleotides matching TRBD1. J was trimmed by 7 bases and V by 0 bases; bases with no gene match: 3. The CDR3 is 15 residues long. Germline values: CDR1 MDHEN, CDR2 SYDVKM. The CDR3 DNA is TGTGCCAGCAGTTTATGGACAGGGCCAAATTCACCCCTCCACTTT. Translated: CASSLWTGPNSPLHF. The full variable domain, rest sourced from reference TRBV28 and TRBJ1-6, is DVKVTQSSRYLVKRTGEKVFLECVQDMDHENMFWYRQDPGLGLRLIYFSYDVKMKEKGDIPEGYSVSREKKERFSLILESASTNQTSMYLCASSLWTGPNSPLHFGNGTRLTVT.

Worth noting for this clonotype: The junction differs from germline at one of its ends, possibly a read error. The J gene is TRBJ1-5, the V gene TRBV12-3 or TRBV12-4, with TRBD1 identical over 7 bases. The J call may be wrong; the DNA end is better matched by TRBJ2-3. There are 13 residues in the CDR3. The CDR3 protein is CPSNLGQAQPQYF. The DNA of the CDR3 is TGTCCCAGCAACCTAGGACAGGCTCAGCCCCAGTATTTT.

This clonotype was counted ten times or more. The chain carries TRBV20-1 and TRBJ2-1; D could derive from TRBD1 or TRBD2 (5 bases each). The V gene's germline CDR1 is DFQATT and CDR2 SNEGSKA (reference sequence). V lost 6 bases and J 5 bases, leaving 14 bases between the germline ends. This CDR3 spans 13 amino acids. Written as DNA, the CDR3 is TGCAGTGCCAGGACTGGGACGAACAATGAGCAGTTCTTC. It encodes CSARTGTNNEQFF.

The chain has TRBV10-1 and TRBJ1-1; possible D gene TRBD1, 6 bases. The CDR3 loop spans 17 amino acids. Germline assignment: CDR1 WNHNN and CDR2 SYGVQD (reference sequence). With 0 bases removed from V and 2 bases from J, the gap between germline ends came to 16 bases. The CDR3 here is CASSESMAGDLNTEAFF. The CDR3 DNA reads as TGCGCCAGCAGTGAGTCTATGGCAGGGGACCTAAACACTGAAGCTTTCTTT.

The DNA for the CDR3 is TGCGCCAGCAGGGGACTAGCGGGGGCCCTCCCCCTGGAGCAGTTCTTC. Translated, it gives CASRGLAGALPLEQFF. This chain uses TRBV4-1 with TRBJ2-1; TRBD2 matches at 14 bases. The germline V gene has CDR1 MGHRA and CDR2 YSYEKL. The CDR3 has 16 amino acids. Trimming at V came to 6 bases and at J to 10 bases, leaving 11 bases not matched to a gene.

This clonotype has ten or more counts. The V gene is TRBV20-1, the J gene TRBJ2-7; 7 nucleotides match TRBD2. The V gene's germline CDR1 is DFQATT and CDR2 SNEGSKA (reference sequence). The CDR3 runs to 15 residues. V was clipped by 6 bases and J by 2 bases; unmatched bases: 13. The CDR3 sequence: CSAPPLAAPTYEQYF. In nucleotides, the CDR3 is TGCAGTGCGCCCCCCCTAGCGGCGCCAACCTACGAGCAGTACTTC.

Concerning this clonotype itself: Germline and junction disagree at one end, which may indicate a read error. The chain links TRBV28 to TRBJ1-5; perhaps TRBD1 as D (5 bases). The germline V gene has CDR1 MDHEN and CDR2 SYDVKM. This CDR3 has 15 amino acids. Written as DNA, the CDR3 is TGTGCCAACAGTTTACGGTTAGGGGTCGGGCAGCCCCAGCATTTT. Its protein product is CANSLRLGVGQPQHF.

The rearrangement links TRBV5-6 to TRBJ1-2; D unresolved. Germline V gives CDR1 SGHDT, CDR2 YYEEEE. Trimming pared 4 bases from V and 8 bases from J, leaving 21 bases between. The CDR3 totals 15 residues. CDR3 nucleotide sequence: TGTGCCAGCAGCACCTTGGACGGAACAAAGTGGGGCTACACCTTC. This translates into CASSTLDGTKWGYTF.

Concerning this clonotype itself: At one end, the junction sequence differs from germline, possibly due to a read error. The rearrangement uses TRBV11-2 and TRBJ2-2, with unresolved D. Germline values: CDR1 SGHAT, CDR2 FQNNGV. This CDR3 has 15 residues. CDR3 in amino acids: CAGSEDGRSTGELFF. The CDR3, as DNA: TGTGCCGGCAGCGAAGATGGCCGAAGCACCGGGGAGCTGTTTTTT.